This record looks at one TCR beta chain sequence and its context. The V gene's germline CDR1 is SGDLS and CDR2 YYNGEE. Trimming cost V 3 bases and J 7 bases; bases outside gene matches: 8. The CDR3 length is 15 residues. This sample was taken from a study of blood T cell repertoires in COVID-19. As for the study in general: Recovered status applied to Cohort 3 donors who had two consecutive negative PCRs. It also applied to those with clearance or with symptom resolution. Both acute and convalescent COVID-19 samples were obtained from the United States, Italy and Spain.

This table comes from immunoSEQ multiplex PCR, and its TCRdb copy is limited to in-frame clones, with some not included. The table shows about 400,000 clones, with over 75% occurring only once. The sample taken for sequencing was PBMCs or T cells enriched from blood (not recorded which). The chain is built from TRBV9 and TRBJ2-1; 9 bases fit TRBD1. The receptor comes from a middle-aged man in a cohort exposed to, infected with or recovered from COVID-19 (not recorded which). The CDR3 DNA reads TGTGCCAGCAGCGCAAGTCCCGGGACAGGGAATGAGCAGTTCTTC. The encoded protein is CASSASPGTGNEQFF.